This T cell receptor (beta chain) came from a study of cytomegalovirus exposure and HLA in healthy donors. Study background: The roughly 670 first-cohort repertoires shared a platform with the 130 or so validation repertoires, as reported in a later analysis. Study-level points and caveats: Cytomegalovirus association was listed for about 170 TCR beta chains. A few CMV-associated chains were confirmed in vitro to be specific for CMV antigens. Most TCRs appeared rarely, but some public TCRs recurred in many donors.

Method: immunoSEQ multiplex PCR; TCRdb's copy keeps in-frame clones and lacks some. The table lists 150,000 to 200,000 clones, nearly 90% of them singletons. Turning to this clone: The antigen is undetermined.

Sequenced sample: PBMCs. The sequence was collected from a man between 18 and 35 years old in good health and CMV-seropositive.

CDR3: CASSEARRKGAEGNQPQHF. The CDR3 coding sequence is TGTGCCAGCAGTGAAGCGCGGAGAAAGGGGGCGGAAGGCAATCAGCCCCAGCATTTT. The chain recombines TRBV2 with TRBJ1-5; TRBD1 aligns across 7 bases. This CDR3 has 19 amino acids. Germline loops: CDR1 SNHLY, CDR2 FYNNEI. V was clipped by 0 bases and J by 2 bases; unmatched bases: 13.